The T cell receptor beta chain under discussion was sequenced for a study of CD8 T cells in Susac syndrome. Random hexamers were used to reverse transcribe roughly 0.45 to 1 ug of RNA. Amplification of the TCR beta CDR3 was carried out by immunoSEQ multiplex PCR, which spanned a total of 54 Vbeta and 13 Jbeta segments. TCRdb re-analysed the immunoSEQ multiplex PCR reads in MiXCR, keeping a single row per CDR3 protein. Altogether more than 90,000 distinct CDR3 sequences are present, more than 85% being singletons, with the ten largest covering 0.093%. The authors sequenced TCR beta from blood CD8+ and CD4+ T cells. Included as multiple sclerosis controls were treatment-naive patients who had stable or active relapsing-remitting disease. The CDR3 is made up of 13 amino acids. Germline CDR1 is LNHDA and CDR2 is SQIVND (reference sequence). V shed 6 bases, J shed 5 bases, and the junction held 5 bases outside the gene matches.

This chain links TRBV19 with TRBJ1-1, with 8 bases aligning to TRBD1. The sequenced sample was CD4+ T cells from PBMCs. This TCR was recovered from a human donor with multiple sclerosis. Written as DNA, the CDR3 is TGTGCCAGTAGGGACAGGGCAGGGACTGAAGCTTTCTTT. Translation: CASRDRAGTEAFF.